This T cell receptor (beta chain) was sequenced in a study of shared clonotypes between healthy human individuals (dated by TCRdb to about 2020). With respect to the entire study: The cohort included a few men and a couple of women between 18 and 49 years of age. For each donor, CD4 naive and CD4 memory were each run on three plates, CD8 naive on two plates, and CD8 memory on one plate. To estimate repertoire size and how much clonotype sharing occurs between individuals, the study deeply sequenced the blood TCR repertoires of several healthy adults. Libraries were prepared and TCR repertoires were sequenced by different laboratories using diverse techniques, in order to increase sequencing depth and limit assay-specific biases. Leukapheresis yielded between about 0.9 and 9 billion PBMCs per donor. Broad study findings and their caveats: Rarefaction of sorted-subset datasets indicated incomplete sequencing despite the large sequencing depth. Sharing across a handful of donors was observed for about 5% of naive CD4, about 4% of naive CD8, 2% to 2.5% of memory CD4, and less than 0.45% of memory CD8 clonotypes. Pairwise subsampling indicated that sequencing depth was expected to affect the degree of clonotype sharing among donors. Compared with non-shared clonotypes, the clonotypes found in all four sorted-subset donors had higher generation probabilities. Naive subsets generally had larger estimated clonotype richness than memory subsets. Sampling was restricted to blood, and TCR repertoires in tissue are likely to differ from TCR repertoires in blood. The small number of donors limited the genetic and exposure-history diversity represented.

For the CD8 naive samples, CD45RO-negative cells were positively selected for CCR7, yielding a CD45RA+CCR7+ population from which TemRA cells were excluded. The donors were healthy, HIV-negative adults with no recently reported acute infections or vaccinations. Every donor was a Caucasian adult residing in Nashville, Tennessee, USA. After blood collection by leukapheresis, PBMCs were isolated using Ficoll-Histopaque density gradient centrifugation and then cryopreserved in the vapor phase of liquid nitrogen. Analytical flow cytometry was used to check the purity and quantity of each magnetically sorted T cell population. Genomic DNA was isolated from each sorted fraction and quantified by UV absorbance on a Nanodrop 2000c. TCR CDR3 regions were amplified from genomic DNA by multiplex PCR using the deep immunoSEQ assay. Genomic DNA extracted from each cell subset was distributed evenly over all wells of several immunoSEQ 96-well plates, and each plate served as one replicate. For sorted subsets, around 200 ng genomic DNA, equal to tens of thousands of T cell genomes, was loaded into each replicate PCR. The purified libraries were quantified using a Qubit 3.0 fluorometer, sized with a Bioanalyzer 2100, and then quantified again using the KAPA Library Quantification kit. A separate single-read 150-cycle Illumina NextSeq 550 flow cell was used to sequence each immunoSEQ 96-well plate. As for the authors' bioinformatics: Because the immunoSEQ output included only junctional sequences and no quality scores, the filtering could not be the same as the filtering used for full-length reads. To assign V/J genes and CDR3, sequences were annotated using PyIR, a Python wrapper for IgBLAST v1.9, with IMGT germline references. Reads were removed for weak V/J assignments (E-value above 1e-6), missing CDR3, stop codons, out-of-frame junctions, or ambiguous translated residues. V3J clonotypes were defined as sequences sharing an identical inferred V gene, J gene, and CDR3 amino acid sequence. The percentage overlap between two repertoires was calculated by dividing the number of shared unique clonotypes by the size of the smaller repertoire. Repertoire richness was assessed with RTK rarefaction, the Chao1 estimator, and Recon v2.1 estimates of unobserved clonotypes. OLGA was used to compute generation probabilities for all TCRbeta clonotypes that the gDNA method yielded from a handful of donors. What TCRdb holds here is the immuneACCESS table cut down to in-frame rearrangements. Part of the clones is not present; checked against another copy, under half of the missing clones reflect an unresolved V gene, and the others are unexplained. The D gene and trimming were derived from the DNA, and the V and J assignments and clone size from that table. This sample has 660,000 or so clones in its table, and around 96% of those were observed once. The ten top clones hold approximately 0.12% of the sample.

Germline trimming amounts to 3 bases on V and 1 base on J, with 3 as the count of junction bases outside the gene matches. Including the terminal cysteine and phenylalanine, the CDR3 comprises 16 residues. The only DNA kept is the CDR3, 48 bases in frame from the first base. Taken from the germline V gene, the CDR1 and CDR2 loops are SGDLS and YYNGEE. About this clone: Its specific antigen is unknown. The input lacks base qualities; no much larger clone sits a single base away.

The sequence came from a woman in her thirties in good health. The chain is assembled from TRBV9 and TRBJ2-6; 8 bases in the middle match TRBD1. Sequenced: naive CD8+ T cells sorted from blood. The cell subset or site label of this sample denotes: CD45RA+CCR7+. The DNA is as follows: TGTGCCAGCAGCGGGACAGGGCTTTCTGGGGCCAACGTCCTGACTTTC. This sequence encodes CASSGTGLSGANVLTF.